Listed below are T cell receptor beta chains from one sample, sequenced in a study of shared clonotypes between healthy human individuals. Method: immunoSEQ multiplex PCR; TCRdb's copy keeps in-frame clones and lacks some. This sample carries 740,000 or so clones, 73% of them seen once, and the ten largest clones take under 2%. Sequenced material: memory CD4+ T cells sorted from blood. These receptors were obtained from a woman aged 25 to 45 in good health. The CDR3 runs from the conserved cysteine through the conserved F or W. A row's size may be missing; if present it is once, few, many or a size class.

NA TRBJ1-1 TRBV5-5 CASSPVGGRTEAFF
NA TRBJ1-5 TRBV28 CASSYRTGVHQPQHF
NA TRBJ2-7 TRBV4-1 CASSQGTGDIYEQYF
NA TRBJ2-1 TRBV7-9 CASSFGGGNEQFF
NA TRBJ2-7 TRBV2 CASRGTSGYYEQYF
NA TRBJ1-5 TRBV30 CAWRLLPGQPQHF
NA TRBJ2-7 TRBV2 CASSAVNAGSEQYF
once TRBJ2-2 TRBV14 CASSLAGAGNTGELFF
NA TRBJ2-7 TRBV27 CASSLSRTRDEQYF
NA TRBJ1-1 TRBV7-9 CASSLGTFITEAFF
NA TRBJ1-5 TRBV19 CASSGQGGLQPQHF
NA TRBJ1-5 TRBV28 CASTQGYGQPQHF
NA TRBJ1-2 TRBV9 CASSVGAGGRGYGYTF
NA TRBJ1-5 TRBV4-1 CASSQDPGGLQPQHF
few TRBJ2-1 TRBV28 CASNTGGLAGGQFF
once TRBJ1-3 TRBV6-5 CASSYSRGWGNTIYF
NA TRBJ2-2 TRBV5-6 CASSLLGLTNTGELFF
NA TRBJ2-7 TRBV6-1 CASSELASGSYEQYF
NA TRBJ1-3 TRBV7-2 CASRLREVGNTIYF
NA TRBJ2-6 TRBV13 CASRWGSSGANVLTF
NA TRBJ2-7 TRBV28 CASSFVLQVAGGSYEQYF
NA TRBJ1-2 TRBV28 CASSPDGRGDGYTF
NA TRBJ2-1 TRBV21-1 CASSKHRGALAASYNEQFF
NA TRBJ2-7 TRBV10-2 CASSEGPGVYEQYF
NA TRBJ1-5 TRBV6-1 CASSEAWQGAVQPQHF
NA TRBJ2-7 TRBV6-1 CASRPDSLYEQYF
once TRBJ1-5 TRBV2 CASTQNRAGQPQHF
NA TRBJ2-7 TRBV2 CASLGTGTLAEQYF
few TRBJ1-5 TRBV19 CASSPTPDGDLGPQHF
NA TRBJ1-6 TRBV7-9 CASSADSYNSPLHF
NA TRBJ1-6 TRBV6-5 CASSFDAGQGNSPLHF
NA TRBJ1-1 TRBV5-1 CASSLDAGTEAFF
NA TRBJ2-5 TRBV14 CASSHFSHLAEVRKEETQYF
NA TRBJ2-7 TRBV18 CASSPPNSPAYEQYF
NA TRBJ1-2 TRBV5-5 CASSLLSGGSHGYTF